Only one count was recorded for the clone carrying this T cell receptor beta chain. Clones were read by immunoSEQ multiplex PCR, and TCRdb kept only the in-frame ones, dropping some. The data show about 57,000 clones, approximately 80% seen once. This sample was included in a study of blood T cell repertoires in COVID-19. On the study more broadly: Specimens from acute and convalescent COVID-19 originated in the United States, Italy and Spain.

V lost 5 bases and J 0 bases, leaving 13 bases between the germline ends. The CDR3 is 15 amino acids. The germline CDR1 and CDR2 sequences are LNHDA and SQIVND (reference sequence). Sequenced: PBMCs or T cells enriched from blood (not recorded which). The sequence was obtained from a middle-aged woman with acute COVID-19. This chain links TRBV19 with TRBJ1-2; D possibly corresponds to TRBD1 (5 bases). The DNA for the CDR3 is TGTGCCAGTAGTGTCGGGGGTGGACCTAACTATGGCTACACCTTC. The encoded protein is CASSVGGGPNYGYTF.